This T cell receptor beta chain was captured by sequencing in a study of CD8 T cells in ankylosing spondylitis. A note on this clonotype: Its antigen is as yet unknown.

Whole-study findings and limits: Disease-linked clones were found to be CD8+ and relatively rare in peripheral blood. There was a TCR beta motif, made of several highly homologous variants, that appeared characteristic of ankylosing spondylitis blood.

A quantitative 5'-RACE method, one with molecular barcodes, was used to make TCR beta libraries. MiXCR, applied by TCRdb to the 5' RACE reads, yields one record per CDR3 protein. This table has around 300,000 distinct CDR3 sequences, approximately 15% appearing once. J lost 0 bases, V lost 3 bases, and 3 bases had no gene match. CDR1 is SGHRS, CDR2 YFSETQ, per germline. The CDR3 is 16 amino acids. The rearrangement joins TRBV5-1 to TRBJ2-7; 13 nucleotides line up with TRBD2. The material sequenced was blood, either unsorted or a sorted T cell fraction (not recorded which). This TCR was recovered from a male donor with ankylosing spondylitis or in good health (not recorded which). CDR3 nucleotide sequence: TGCGCCAGCAGCTCCTGGACTAGCGGGGGCTCCTACGAGCAGTACTTC. Translated, it gives CASSSWTSGGSYEQYF.